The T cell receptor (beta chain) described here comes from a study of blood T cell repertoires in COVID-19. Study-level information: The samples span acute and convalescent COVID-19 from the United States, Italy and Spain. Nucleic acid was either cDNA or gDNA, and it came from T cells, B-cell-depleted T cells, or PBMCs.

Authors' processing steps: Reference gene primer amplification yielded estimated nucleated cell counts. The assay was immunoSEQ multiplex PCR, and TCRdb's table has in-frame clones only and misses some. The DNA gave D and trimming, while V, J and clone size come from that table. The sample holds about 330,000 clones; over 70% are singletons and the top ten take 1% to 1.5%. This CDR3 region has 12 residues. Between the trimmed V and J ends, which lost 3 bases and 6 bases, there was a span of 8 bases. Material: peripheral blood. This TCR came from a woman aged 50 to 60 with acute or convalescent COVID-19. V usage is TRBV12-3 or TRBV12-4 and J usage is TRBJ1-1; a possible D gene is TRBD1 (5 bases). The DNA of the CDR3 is TGTGCCAGCAGTTTTTCGGGGGCTGAAGCTTTCTTT. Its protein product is CASSFSGAEAFF.